This TCR beta chain was captured by sequencing in a study of shared clonotypes between healthy human individuals. Study-level points and caveats: Some clonotypes were shared by all four sorted-subset donors, while others were not shared. The non-shared ones had lower generation probabilities than the shared ones. Depth of sequencing was expected to influence donor clonotype sharing.

Method: immunoSEQ multiplex PCR; TCRdb's copy keeps in-frame clones and lacks some. The profile shows under 650,000 clones, 90% to 97% of them singletons. In the case of this clone: No antigen is known for it.

Germline V CDR1 and CDR2: SNHLY, FYNNEI. The CDR3 is 13 residues long. The chain carries TRBV2 and TRBJ2-5, with TRBD1 matching over 7 bases. Matching the DNA end better, TRBJ2-7 makes the J call doubtful. This sequence originates from a woman aged 30 to 39 in good health. The sample taken for sequencing was naive CD4+ T cells sorted from blood. Stated subset: CD45RA+ positively selected. The CDR3 DNA reads TGTGCCAGCGGAGGACAGGTGGAAAACGAGCAGTACTTC. Protein sequence: CASGGQVENEQYF.